These 30 T cell receptor beta chains were sequenced from one sample in a study of shared clonotypes between healthy human individuals. Assay used: immunoSEQ multiplex PCR; TCRdb lists only in-frame clones, some missing. The sample has some 1,600,000 clones; 98% are singletons. Material for sequencing was naive CD4+ T cells sorted from blood. Subset meaning: CD45RA+ positively selected. The receptors were gathered from a man younger than 40 in good health.

This chain uses TRBV11-2 with TRBJ2-7, with D uncertain. Germline assignment: CDR1 SGHAT and CDR2 FQNNGV. Deletions cut 2 bases from V and 8 bases from J, with 13 bases between. The CDR3 is made up of 13 amino acids. The CDR3 loop reads CASSLTAANKQYF. In DNA form, the CDR3 reads TGTGCCAGCAGCTTAACCGCAGCAAACAAGCAGTACTTC.

In the case of this clone: The same CDR3 is also encoded by other DNA sequences in this sample. The chain is built from TRBV10-3 and TRBJ2-5; 7 bases line up with TRBD1. In germline, CDR1 is ENHRY, CDR2 SYGVKD. V gave up 3 bases and J gave up 2 bases; unmatched junction bases: 3. The CDR3 extends over 14 amino acids. In DNA form, the CDR3 reads TGTGCCATCAGTGAAGGGGGCGAACAAGAGACCCAGTACTTC. Its translation: CAISEGGEQETQYF.

The chain couples TRBV2 to TRBJ1-2; D is perhaps TRBD1 (6 bases). Trimming removed 5 bases at V and 2 bases at J, with 12 bases between. The CDR3 runs to 14 residues. CDR1 is SNHLY, CDR2 FYNNEI, per germline. The CDR3 sequence is CASSLDRPNYGYTF. The CDR3 DNA reads as TGTGCCAGCAGTCTCGACAGGCCCAACTATGGCTACACCTTC. The variable domain in full, completed from reference TRBV2 and TRBJ1-2, reads EPEVTQTPSHQVTQMGQEVILRCVPISNHLYFYWYRQILGQKVEFLVSFYNNEISEKSEIFDDQFSVERPDGSNFTLKIRSTKLEDSAMYFCASSLDRPNYGYTFGSGTRLTVV.

The chain combines TRBV10-2 with TRBJ2-5; TRBD1 matches at 7 bases. This CDR3 spans 13 amino acids. V shed 6 bases, J shed 3 bases, and the junction held 4 bases outside the gene matches. Germline V gives CDR1 WSHSY, CDR2 SAAADI. CDR3 DNA: TGCGCCAGCAGGAGAGGACAGGAAGAGACCCAGTACTTC. Translation: CASRRGQEETQYF.

V and J are TRBV18 and TRBJ2-3; the D gene is possibly TRBD2 (5 bases). The germline gives CDR1 KGHSH, CDR2 LQKENI. The CDR3 runs to 16 residues. The V gene lost 6 bases and the J gene lost 5 bases, with 21 bases spanning the gap. CDR3 DNA sequence: TGTGCCAGCTCTCGCAGCCCGAGGGCGGACGGAGATACGCAGTATTTT. Protein sequence: CASSRSPRADGDTQYF. The variable domain in full, with the rest retrieved from reference TRBV18 and TRBJ2-3, is NAGVMQNPRHLVRRRGQEARLRCSPMKGHSHVYWYRQLPEEGLKFMVYLQKENIIDESGMPKERFSAEFPKEGPSILRIQQVVRGDSAAYFCASSRSPRADGDTQYFGPGTRLTVL.

This clone was detected once. The rearrangement links TRBV9 to TRBJ2-7; TRBD2 matches 8 bases. V gave up 0 bases and J gave up 5 bases; unmatched junction bases: 7. The CDR3 runs to 15 residues. CDR1 is SGDLS and CDR2 is YYNGEE in the germline V gene. CDR3 in amino acids: CASSVGDGRAHEQYF. DNA of the CDR3: TGTGCCAGCAGCGTAGGGGACGGGAGGGCCCACGAGCAGTACTTC.

This chain joins TRBV5-1 and TRBJ2-1, with TRBD2 matching over 11 bases. V was pared by 2 bases and J by 0 bases, with 10 bases of the junction left unmatched. The CDR3 totals 19 residues. Germline loops: CDR1 SGHRS, CDR2 YFSETQ. The CDR3 is CASSLPGLAAGSSYNEQFF. Here the CDR3 DNA reads TGCGCCAGCAGCTTACCGGGACTAGCGGCCGGTAGCTCCTACAATGAGCAGTTCTTC.

V and J are TRBV15 and TRBJ1-5, with D unresolved. CDR1 is LNHNV and CDR2 is YYDKDF in the germline V gene (reference sequence). The CDR3 length is 17 residues. V shed 0 bases and J shed 3 bases, with 15 bases lying between them. In nucleotides, the CDR3 is TGTGCCACCAGCAGAGATCTAGGCAGCTACCCCAATCAGCCCCAGCATTTT. This encodes CATSRDLGSYPNQPQHF.

This clone was recorded only once. V and J are TRBV9 and TRBJ1-2; TRBD1 is a possible D gene (5 bases). Trimming stripped 0 bases from V and 2 bases from J, with 14 bases between. CDR1 is SGDLS and CDR2 is YYNGEE in the germline V gene. The CDR3 length is 16 residues. CDR3 nucleotides: TGTGCCAGCAGCGTAGGGGGCTTTCGGGCAAACTATGGCTACACCTTC. Protein product: CASSVGGFRANYGYTF.

The genes are TRBV6-1 and TRBJ1-5; D is unclear. The CDR3 totals 13 residues. V was clipped by 0 bases and J by 4 bases, with 4 bases between them. CDR1 is MNHNS and CDR2 is SASEGT in the germline V gene. CDR3 region: CASSEAWNQPQHF. The DNA for the CDR3 is TGTGCCAGCAGTGAAGCGTGGAATCAGCCCCAGCATTTT.

This clone occurred once. V is TRBV7-6 and J is TRBJ2-3, with a tentative D call TRBD1 (8 bases). V was cut by 1 base and J by 6 bases, with 14 bases left in between. This CDR3 contains 15 residues. From germline, CDR1 is SGHVS and CDR2 FNYEAQ. This CDR3 reads CASSLGTGRGDTQYF. Written as DNA, the CDR3 is TGTGCCAGCAGCTTAGGGACAGGGAGGGGGGATACGCAGTATTTT.

This CDR3 reads CASSLASGSIPNEQFF. The CDR3 DNA follows: TGTGCCAGCAGCTTAGCAAGCGGGAGTATACCCAATGAGCAGTTCTTC. The chain employs TRBV7-8 and TRBJ2-1, with 8 bases lining up with TRBD2. The CDR3 runs to 16 residues. The J segment lost 6 bases and the V segment lost 0 bases, leaving 7 bases of the junction unmatched. CDR1 is SGHVS and CDR2 is FQNEAQ in the germline V gene.

CDR3 region: CASSVGPGGPEGEQFF. The DNA of the CDR3 is TGTGCCAGCAGCGTAGGTCCGGGAGGGCCTGAAGGTGAGCAGTTCTTC. The chain links TRBV9 to TRBJ2-1, with 8 nucleotides matching TRBD2. This CDR3 is built from 16 residues. J gave up 9 bases and V 0 bases, and 11 bases lay outside the gene matches. Germline V gene data show CDR1 as SGDLS and CDR2 as YYNGEE.

J is TRBJ2-7 and V is TRBV12-5, with 8 bases aligning to TRBD1. This CDR3 is built from 17 residues. Germline-derived CDR1 and CDR2 are LGHNT and FRNRAP. V gave up 1 base and J gave up 2 bases; unmatched junction bases: 10. This chain's CDR3 is CASGLAVGQGLPYEQYF. The CDR3, as DNA: TGTGCTAGTGGTTTGGCTGTAGGACAGGGCCTCCCCTACGAGCAGTACTTC.

This chain uses TRBV5-1 with TRBJ1-1; D is ambiguous. CDR1 is SGHRS, CDR2 YFSETQ, per germline. V was pared by 3 bases and J by 2 bases, with 8 bases between. CDR3 length: 13 amino acids. CDR3 protein: CASSSGSNTEAFF. In DNA, the CDR3 is TGCGCCAGCAGCTCGGGGAGTAACACTGAAGCTTTCTTT.

The rearrangement joins TRBV27 to TRBJ1-1; D is ambiguous. Looked up from germline, CDR1 is MNHEY and CDR2 is SMNVEV (reference sequence). Trimming pared 1 base from V and 1 base from J, leaving 4 bases between. CDR3 length equals 13 residues. CDR3: CASSLWRNTEAFF. The CDR3 nucleotides are TGTGCCAGCAGTTTATGGCGGAACACTGAAGCTTTCTTT.

The genes are TRBV5-4 and TRBJ2-1, with TRBD1 matching over 7 bases. Looked up from germline, CDR1 is SGHNT and CDR2 is YYREEE (reference sequence). CDR3 size: 15 residues. After removal of 3 bases from V and 4 bases from J, the junction contained 7 bases not matched to a gene. The CDR3 sequence is CASSSEDRRYNEQFF. In DNA form, the CDR3 reads TGTGCCAGCAGCTCCGAGGACAGGAGATACAATGAGCAGTTCTTC.

V usage is TRBV9 and J usage is TRBJ2-5; TRBD2 is a possible D gene (6 bases). The CDR3 runs to 15 residues. Germline V gene lookup returns CDR1 SGDLS and CDR2 YYNGEE. V lost 4 bases, J lost 1 base, and 14 bases lay in between. The CDR3 region is CASSPTGDLQETQYF. In nucleotides, the CDR3 is TGTGCCAGCAGCCCAACGGGGGACCTCCAAGAGACCCAGTACTTC. Using reference TRBV9 and TRBJ2-5 for the parts outside the CDR3, the full variable domain is DSGVTQTPKHLITATGQRVTLRCSPRSGDLSVYWYQQSLDQGLQFLIQYYNGEERAKGNILERFSAQQFPDLHSELNLSSLELGDSALYFCASSPTGDLQETQYFGPGTRLLVL.

The rearrangement joins TRBV7-2 to TRBJ1-1; D unclear. CDR1 SGHTA and CDR2 FQGNSA come from the germline V gene. The CDR3 length is 15 residues. The V and J ends lost 1 base and 3 bases respectively, with 12 bases between them. CDR3 in DNA: TGTGCCAGCAGCTTAGTATCCGGGAGTCACACTGAAGCTTTCTTT. Its translation: CASSLVSGSHTEAFF.

Worth noting for this clone: Other DNA variants within this sample encode the same CDR3. V gene TRBV5-1 combines with J gene TRBJ2-3, with 8 bases identical to TRBD2. CDR3 length equals 15 residues. Germline CDR1 is SGHRS and CDR2 is YFSETQ. Trimming removed 4 bases from V and 0 bases from J; junction bases left unmatched: 4. CDR3: CASSGTSGSTDTQYF. The CDR3 coding sequence is TGCGCCAGCAGCGGAACTAGCGGTAGCACAGATACGCAGTATTTT.

This chain joins TRBV5-1 and TRBJ2-7, with a tentative D call TRBD1 (5 bases). V was pared by 6 bases and J by 2 bases, with 15 bases between. The CDR3 spans 14 residues. Germline V gene data show CDR1 as SGHRS and CDR2 as YFSETQ. Written as DNA, the CDR3 is TGCGCCAGCAACAGACAGCCGGGCGCCTACGAGCAGTACTTC. Translation gives CASNRQPGAYEQYF.

Regarding this clone: This specimen includes other DNA sequences encoding the same CDR3. V gene TRBV14 combines with J gene TRBJ2-5; D uncertain. CDR3 length: 12 residues. Trimming took 1 base from V and 5 from J, leaving 5 bases between them. Germline V gene data show CDR1 as SGHDN and CDR2 as FVKESK. The DNA for the CDR3 is TGTGCCAGCAGCCAAGTCTTCGAGACCCAGTACTTC. This codes for CASSQVFETQYF.

Regarding this clone: This CDR3 is also generated by other DNA sequences in the sample. The genes are TRBV19 and TRBJ2-2, with TRBD1 matching 9 bases. CDR3 length: 15 amino acids. From germline, CDR1 is LNHDA and CDR2 SQIVND (reference sequence). V gave up 4 bases and J gave up 0 bases; unmatched junction bases: 0. The CDR3 spells CASSRDRANTGELFF. The CDR3 bases are TGTGCCAGTAGTAGGGACAGGGCGAACACCGGGGAGCTGTTTTTT.

In DNA, the CDR3 is TGTGCCAGCAGCCACACTAGCGGGAGGACTGAGACCCAGTACTTC. It translates to CASSHTSGRTETQYF. V gene TRBV7-2 combines with J gene TRBJ2-5, with 12 bases lining up with TRBD2. The V and J ends lost 5 bases and 5 bases, in that order; junction bases with no gene match: 6. CDR1 and CDR2 from the germline V gene are SGHTA and FQGNSA. The CDR3 length is 15 residues.

The chain is built from TRBV4-1 and TRBJ2-4; TRBD1 might be the D (6 bases). Trimming removed 5 bases from V and 0 bases from J, with 20 bases in between. The CDR3 is 18 residues long. CDR1 is MGHRA, CDR2 YSYEKL, per germline. CDR3 sequence (DNA): TGCGCCAGCAGCGCCCCGGGACGAAGGGGGAAAGCCAAAAACATTCAGTACTTC. Its protein is CASSAPGRRGKAKNIQYF.

The chain recombines TRBV28 with TRBJ1-2, with TRBD1 matching over 8 bases. From germline, CDR1 is MDHEN and CDR2 SYDVKM. The CDR3 totals 14 residues. Trimming at V came to 8 bases and at J to 4 bases, leaving 9 bases not matched to a gene. The CDR3 coding sequence is TGTGCCAGCTCGGACGGACAGGGTGGCTATGGCTACACCTTC. It is translated as CASSDGQGGYGYTF.

Concerning this clone itself: Distinct nucleotide sequences in the sample also encode this CDR3. This chain uses TRBV7-6 with TRBJ1-1; perhaps TRBD1 as D (5 bases). The V gene's germline CDR1 is SGHVS and CDR2 FNYEAQ. This CDR3 has 13 amino acids. The V and J ends lost 2 bases and 8 bases respectively, with 12 bases between them. The CDR3 DNA follows: TGTGCCAGCAGCTTACGTGGAGGGGCAGAAGCTTTCTTT. It is translated as CASSLRGGAEAFF.

This clone was detected once. The chain has TRBV28 and TRBJ1-4; D unresolved. There are 15 residues in the CDR3. Per germline, CDR1 MDHEN and CDR2 SYDVKM. V shed 5 bases and J shed 0 bases, with 10 bases lying between them. The CDR3 is CASSQPIATNEKLFF. The CDR3 DNA reads TGTGCCAGCAGTCAGCCGATTGCAACTAATGAAAAACTGTTTTTT.

The V gene is TRBV6-1, the J gene TRBJ2-2, with a weak D call TRBD2 (6 bases). The CDR3 is 15 amino acids. Germline V lookup: CDR1 MNHNS, CDR2 SASEGT. Trimming removed 3 bases from V and 5 bases from J, with 13 bases in between. CDR3 bases: TGTGCCAGCAGTGACCCGGGACTTGTGACCGGGGAGCTGTTTTTT. It encodes CASSDPGLVTGELFF.

The chain combines TRBV27 with TRBJ2-7; 8 bases fit TRBD1. J was trimmed by 2 bases and V by 8 bases; bases with no gene match: 14. CDR3 length: 16 amino acids. From germline, CDR1 is MNHEY and CDR2 SMNVEV (reference sequence). The chain's CDR3 is CASHIKSGTGPYEQYF. In DNA form, the CDR3 reads TGTGCCAGCCACATCAAATCCGGGACAGGACCCTACGAGCAGTACTTC.